This T cell receptor beta chain was sequenced in a study of cytomegalovirus exposure and HLA in healthy donors. About the study: A prior study identified 117 million unique TCR beta sequences from roughly 180 million T cells.

The PCR made use of 60 Vbeta and 13 Jbeta primers. Sequencing used immunoSEQ multiplex PCR; TCRdb keeps in-frame clones, though not all of them. Of around 110,000 clones detected, approximately 80% appear once; the ten largest clones hold 3% to 5%. A word on this clone: Its specificity is not known.

Germline assignment: CDR1 SQVTM and CDR2 ANQGSEA. The CDR3 spans 14 residues. Trimming took 5 bases from V and 5 from J; bases not matched to a gene: 11. Study-wide results and limits: Roughly even sequencing depth across donors was the assumption behind the presence/absence analyses. TRBV6-2, TRBV6-3 and some other V segments were unresolvable in 87-base-pair reads.

This chain links TRBV29-1 with TRBJ2-7; 8 nucleotides match TRBD1. The clonotype originates from a woman between 25 and 40 years old in good health and CMV-seronegative. Sequencing was performed on PBMCs. The CDR3 coding sequence is TGCAGCGTTCACGCCGGGACAGGCGGCAACGAGCAGTACTTC. This translates into CSVHAGTGGNEQYF.